This TCR beta chain derives from a study of patients and donors after allogeneic stem cell transplantation. Each CDR3 protein gets one entry after TCRdb re-called the RT-PCR reads with MiXCR. The sample carries about 960,000 distinct CDR3 sequences, roughly 18% recorded once. Deletions cut 3 bases from V and 7 bases from J, with 13 bases between. The CDR3 is 14 amino acids. Germline V CDR1 and CDR2: KGHDR, SFDVKD. The rearrangement joins TRBV24-1 to TRBJ2-3, with unresolved D. Sample: blood, either unsorted or a sorted T cell fraction (not recorded which). The receptor comes from a human donor who was either an allogeneic HSCT recipient or a stem cell or donor lymphocyte infusion donor (not recorded which). It is not recorded whose cells these are; they may come from a transplant donor. In DNA, the CDR3 is TGTGCCACCAGTGATCTTGACACCCCCCATACGCAGTATTTT. It is translated as CATSDLDTPHTQYF.